A selection of T cell receptor beta chains follows, all from one sample in a study of vaccination and CD4 T cells after COVID-19. The antigens these receptors bind are not known. TCRdb re-called the PCR reads with MiXCR, one entry per CDR3 protein. Among about 26,000 distinct CDR3 sequences listed, roughly 40% were seen once. Sequenced material: CD4+ T cells from blood, cultured in vitro, taken about 7 months after SARS-CoV-2 vaccination. The receptors stem from a human donor who had recovered from COVID-19. CDR3s include the opening cysteine and the closing phenylalanine or tryptophan. D genes are given only for firm matches. The size of a clone is reported for some rows only, either as once, few or many, or as a class for expanded clones.

>few|TRBJ2-1|TRBD1|TRBV20-1
CSARDLGTGVNEQFF
TGCAGTGCTAGAGATCTCGGGACAGGGGTCAATGAGCAGTTCTTC
>.|TRBJ2-1|.|TRBV28
CASSLARSSCNEQFF
TGTGCCAGCAGTTTAGCAAGGAGCTCCTGCAATGAGCAGTTCTTC
>.|TRBJ2-7|.|TRBV18
CASSPPVGALYEQYF
TGTGCCAGCTCACCACCTGTAGGAGCTCTCTACGAGCAGTACTTC
>few|TRBJ2-7|.|TRBV7-9
CASSTTSSYEQYF
TGTGCCAGCAGTACTACGAGCTCCTACGAGCAGTACTTC
>few|TRBJ1-2|TRBD1|TRBV19
CASSADRDRGDGYTF
TGTGCCAGTAGTGCGGACCGGGACAGGGGAGATGGCTACACCTTT
>.|TRBJ2-3|TRBD2|TRBV7-2
CASSLRTSGSSRTDTQYF
TGTGCCAGCAGCCTTCGTACTAGCGGGAGTAGTAGAACAGATACGCAGTATTTT
>.|TRBJ2-7|.|TRBV19
CASSIVEGYEQYF
TGTGCCAGTAGTATAGTAGAGGGCTACGAGCAGTACTTC
>few|TRBJ2-2|TRBD1|TRBV11-1
CASSPRDRGRTGELFF
TGTGCCAGCAGTCCCCGGGACAGGGGGCGCACCGGGGAGCTGTTTTTT
>.|TRBJ1-5|.|TRBV7-2
CASSLEAVRGQPQHF
TGTGCCAGCAGCTTAGAAGCGGTAAGGGGCCAGCCCCAGCATTTT
>few|TRBJ2-7|.|TRBV15
CATSRGAPLGREQYF
TGTGCCACCAGCAGAGGGGCACCCCTGGGGCGCGAGCAGTACTTC
>.|TRBJ2-7|TRBD2|TRBV28
CASSFSLREGKAYEQYF
TGTGCCAGCAGTTTTAGTTTGCGGGAGGGGAAGGCCTACGAGCAGTACTTC
>.|TRBJ2-1|TRBD2|TRBV20-1
CSARPRTSGTLDNEQFF
TGCAGTGCTAGACCAAGAACTAGCGGTACTCTTGATAATGAGCAGTTCTTC
>.|TRBJ1-6|TRBD1|TRBV20-1
CSASQDRERPLHF
TGCAGTGCTAGTCAGGACAGGGAGAGACCCCTCCACTTT
>few|TRBJ1-5|.|TRBV7-9
CASSLEQNQPQHF
TGTGCCAGCAGCTTGGAGCAAAATCAGCCCCAGCATTTT
>.|TRBJ1-1|.|TRBV6-2/TRBV6-3
CASRVLGGRGTEAFF
TGTGCCAGCAGAGTCCTCGGGGGGCGCGGCACTGAAGCTTTCTTT
>.|TRBJ1-2|.|TRBV10-3
CAISSRTANYGYTF
TGTGCCATCAGTTCCAGGACAGCAAACTATGGCTACACCTTC
>.|TRBJ2-5|.|TRBV7-9
CASSTDGLREETQYF
TGTGCCAGCAGTACCGATGGACTGCGGGAAGAGACCCAGTACTTC
>few|TRBJ1-6|.|TRBV4-1
CASSQDPRDSPLHF
TGCGCCAGCAGCCAAGATCCGAGGGACTCACCCCTCCACTTT
>few|TRBJ2-2|TRBD2|TRBV15
CATSSFLAENTGELFF
TGTGCCACCAGCAGCTTCCTAGCGGAGAACACCGGGGAGCTGTTTTTT
>.|TRBJ2-7|TRBD2|TRBV6-5
CASSYVASPGGYEQYF
TGTGCCAGCAGTTACGTCGCCTCTCCGGGAGGCTACGAGCAGTACTTC
>.|TRBJ1-5|.|TRBV19
CASTLGTGNQPQHF
TGTGCCAGTACCCTCGGGACTGGTAATCAGCCCCAGCATTTT
>.|TRBJ1-5|.|TRBV28
CASSYGRNQPQHF
TGTGCCAGCAGTTATGGTCGCAATCAGCCCCAGCATTTT
>.|TRBJ1-2|.|TRBV21-1
CASSKVAGPLANYGYTF
TGTGCCAGCAGCAAAGTCGCGGGGCCCTTAGCTAACTATGGCTACACCTTC
>.|TRBJ2-3|TRBD1|TRBV7-2
CASSYGDRSTDTQYF
TGTGCCAGCAGCTACGGGGACAGAAGCACAGATACGCAGTATTTT
>.|TRBJ2-1|.|TRBV6-1
CASRRGGDNEQFF
TGTGCCAGCAGACGAGGGGGGGACAATGAGCAGTTCTTC
>.|TRBJ2-2|TRBD1|TRBV7-3
CASSLTGGTADDKNTGELFF
TGTGCCAGCAGCCTCACAGGGGGCACGGCCGATGACAAGAACACCGGGGAGCTGTTTTTT
>.|TRBJ2-1|TRBD2|TRBV7-9
CASSSSGSGNEQFF
TGTGCCAGCAGCTCAAGCGGGAGCGGGAATGAGCAGTTCTTC
>few|TRBJ2-7|.|TRBV7-9
CASSLGRVRGYRYEQYF
TGTGCCAGCAGCTTAGGGCGGGTGAGGGGATACCGCTACGAGCAGTACTTC
>.|TRBJ2-1|TRBD1|TRBV6-1
CASRGQYNEQFF
TGTGCCAGCAGGGGACAGTACAATGAGCAGTTCTTC
>.|TRBJ2-7|TRBD2|TRBV2
CASSGASGRFYEQYF
TGTGCCAGCAGTGGGGCTAGCGGGAGGTTCTACGAGCAGTACTTC
>.|TRBJ2-1|TRBD2|TRBV7-3
CASSQDGASGYNEQFF
TGTGCCAGCAGCCAAGACGGGGCTAGCGGTTACAATGAGCAGTTCTTC
>few|TRBJ2-7|.|TRBV20-1
CSARDTDKSSYEQYF
TGCAGTGCTAGAGATACGGACAAGAGCTCCTACGAGCAGTACTTC
>few|TRBJ1-2|.|TRBV7-2
CASSHGGNYGYTF
TGTGCCAGCAGCCACGGAGGTAACTATGGCTACACCTTC
>.|TRBJ1-1|.|TRBV6-2/TRBV6-3
CASRRDTFLTEAFF
TGTGCCAGCAGACGGGACACTTTTCTGACTGAAGCTTTCTTT
>.|TRBJ2-3|.|TRBV20-1
CSARNPTGSDTQYF
TGCAGTGCTAGAAATCCTACGGGATCCGATACGCAGTATTTT
>once|TRBJ2-3|.|TRBV10-2
CASSVMQRTIPDTQYF
TGCGCCAGCAGTGTTATGCAGCGGACCATACCAGATACGCAGTATTTT
>.|TRBJ2-3|.|TRBV5-1
CASSSPGTDTQYF
TGCGCCAGCAGCAGCCCCGGCACAGATACGCAGTATTTT
>.|TRBJ2-3|TRBD2|TRBV24-1
CATSDSSLAGDTDTQYF
TGTGCCACCAGTGATTCGTCGCTAGCGGGGGACACAGATACGCAGTATTTT
>.|TRBJ1-5|TRBD1|TRBV6-1
CASKLRQGGQPQHF
TGTGCCAGCAAGCTACGACAGGGGGGCCAGCCCCAGCATTTT
>.|TRBJ2-3|.|TRBV20-1
CSVLHWDPSTDTQYF
TGCAGTGTCCTGCATTGGGATCCTAGCACAGATACGCAGTATTTT
>few|TRBJ1-2|.|TRBV6-1
CASSPGGGYTF
TGTGCCAGCAGTCCGGGGGGCGGCTACACCTTC
>once|TRBJ1-5|.|TRBV6-2/TRBV6-3
CASRDAFTQPQHF
TGTGCCAGCAGGGACGCGTTCACTCAGCCCCAGCATTTT
>few|TRBJ2-3|.|TRBV7-9
CASSLALSTDTQYF
TGTGCCAGCAGCTTAGCCCTTAGCACAGATACGCAGTATTTT
>.|TRBJ2-1|.|TRBV27
CASRLTGHASGYEQFF
TGTGCCAGCAGACTAACGGGACACGCGTCCGGGTATGAGCAGTTCTTC
>.|TRBJ2-7|.|TRBV12-3/TRBV12-4
CASSLVGLAYEQYF
TGTGCCAGCAGTTTAGTGGGACTCGCATACGAGCAGTACTTC
>.|TRBJ1-6|.|TRBV27
CASSLRGASSPLHF
TGTGCCAGCAGTTTAAGGGGAGCCTCTTCACCCCTCCACTTT
>few|TRBJ2-7|TRBD1|TRBV27
CASRRGGGYEQYF
TGTGCCAGCAGGCGAGGGGGCGGCTACGAGCAGTACTTC
>.|TRBJ1-2|.|TRBV7-9
CASSRRALYGYTF
TGTGCCAGCAGCCGCCGGGCCCTTTATGGCTACACCTTC
>.|TRBJ2-3|.|TRBV20-1
CSASLTASTDTQYF
TGCAGTGCTAGCTTAACCGCTAGCACAGATACGCAGTATTTT
>.|TRBJ2-6|TRBD1|TRBV7-9
CASSFRQGGSGANVLTF
TGTGCCAGCAGCTTTAGACAGGGGGGGTCTGGGGCCAACGTCCTGACTTTC
>.|TRBJ2-1|TRBD2|TRBV6-4
CASSRTSGNEQFF
TGTGCCAGCAGTAGGACTAGCGGGAATGAGCAGTTCTTC
>.|TRBJ2-7|TRBD1|TRBV11-2
CASSLVGIGTGGNYEQYF
TGTGCCAGCAGCTTAGTGGGTATTGGGACAGGGGGAAATTACGAGCAGTACTTC
>.|TRBJ1-1|.|TRBV28
CASSLFVEGNTEAFF
TGTGCCAGCAGTTTATTTGTCGAGGGGAACACTGAAGCTTTCTTT
>.|TRBJ1-6|.|TRBV6-4
CASSDRGNSPLHF
TGTGCCAGCAGTGACAGGGGTAATTCACCCCTCCACTTT
>few|TRBJ2-1|TRBD2|TRBV28
CASSLAGGDVNEQFF
TGTGCCAGCAGTTTAGCGGGAGGGGACGTCAATGAGCAGTTCTTC
>.|TRBJ1-2|TRBD1|TRBV20-1
CSATPDRGGDYGYTF
TGCAGTGCGACCCCCGACAGGGGGGGAGACTATGGCTACACCTTC
>.|TRBJ2-7|TRBD2|TRBV20-1
CSARDPRAGDGEQYF
TGCAGTGCTAGAGATCCCCGAGCGGGAGATGGGGAGCAGTACTTC
>once|TRBJ2-1|TRBD1|TRBV6-4
CASSPSDRGSYNEQFF
TGTGCCAGCAGTCCTTCTGACAGGGGGTCCTACAATGAGCAGTTCTTC
>.|TRBJ2-7|TRBD1|TRBV28
CASSTTGGEGFYEQYF
TGTGCCAGCAGTACAACAGGGGGCGAGGGTTTCTACGAGCAGTACTTC
>few|TRBJ1-1|.|TRBV15
CATSLPYQAGMNTEAFF
TGTGCCACCAGCCTACCCTATCAGGCAGGGATGAACACTGAAGCTTTCTTT